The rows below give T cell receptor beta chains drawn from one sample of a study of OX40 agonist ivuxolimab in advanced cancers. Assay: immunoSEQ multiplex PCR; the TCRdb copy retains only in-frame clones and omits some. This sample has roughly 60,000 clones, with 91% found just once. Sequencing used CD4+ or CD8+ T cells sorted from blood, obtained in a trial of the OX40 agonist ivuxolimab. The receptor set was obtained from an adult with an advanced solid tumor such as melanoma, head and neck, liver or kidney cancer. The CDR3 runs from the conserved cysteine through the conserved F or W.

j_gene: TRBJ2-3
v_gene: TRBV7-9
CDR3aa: CASSSKGRLLAGNTDTQYF

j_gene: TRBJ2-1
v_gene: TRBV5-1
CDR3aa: CASSFGGWADEQFF

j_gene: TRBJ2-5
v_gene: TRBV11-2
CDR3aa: CASSGAGTGMFAETQYF

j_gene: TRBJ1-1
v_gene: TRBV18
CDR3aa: CASSPPNSGASRLNTEAFF

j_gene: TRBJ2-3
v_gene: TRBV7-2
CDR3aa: CASSGPEGRGYRANTQYF

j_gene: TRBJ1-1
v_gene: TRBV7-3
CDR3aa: CASSDQLNTEAFF

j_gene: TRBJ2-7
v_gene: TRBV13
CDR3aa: CASSGLAGTVDEQYF

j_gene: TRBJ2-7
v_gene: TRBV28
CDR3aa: CASSSPPGYEQYF

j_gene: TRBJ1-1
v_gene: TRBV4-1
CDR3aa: CASSQVGRGGDTEAFF

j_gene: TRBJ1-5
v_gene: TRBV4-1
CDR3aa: CASSQGGNSNQPQHF

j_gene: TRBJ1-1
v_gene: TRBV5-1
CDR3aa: CASSLDLGGRRNTEAFF

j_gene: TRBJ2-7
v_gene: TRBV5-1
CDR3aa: CASSHGTSGFTYEQYF

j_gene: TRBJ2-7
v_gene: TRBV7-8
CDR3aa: CASSSGQGREYANYEQYF

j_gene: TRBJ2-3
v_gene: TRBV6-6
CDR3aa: CASSSPTSGGVWGYF

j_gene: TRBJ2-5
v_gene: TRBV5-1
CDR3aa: CASSHEPSGSVETQYF

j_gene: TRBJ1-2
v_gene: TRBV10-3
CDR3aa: CAISESGTSYGYTF

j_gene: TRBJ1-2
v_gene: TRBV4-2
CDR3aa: CASSQDNYGYTF

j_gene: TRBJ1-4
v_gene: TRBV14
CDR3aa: CASSQVLPGSINEKLFF

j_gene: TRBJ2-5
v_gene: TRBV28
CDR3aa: CASSLGGSRETQYF

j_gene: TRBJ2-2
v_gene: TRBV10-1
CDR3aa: CASSDLLGGELFF

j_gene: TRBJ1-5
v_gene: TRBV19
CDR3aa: CASRTGAYVGGIDQPQHF

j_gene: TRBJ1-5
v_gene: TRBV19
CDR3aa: CASNRGAASNQPQHF